The rows below give T cell receptor beta chains drawn from one sample of a study of identical twins. TCRdb re-derived calls from the 5' RACE reads in MiXCR, one entry per CDR3 protein. The sample lists roughly 470,000 distinct CDR3 sequences; roughly an eighth were seen once. A further study also used this sample, focusing on yellow fever vaccine responses in identical twins.

Sequencing was performed on CD4+ T cells sorted from blood. These receptors were taken from a young woman in good health. Each CDR3 is given with its conserved first and last residue. D genes are given only for firm matches. The size of a clone is reported for some rows only, either as once, few or many, or as a class for expanded clones.

>-|TRBV2|-|TRBJ2-1
TGTACCTGCAGTTTCTTAGTTGGGGCCAACTCCTACAATGAGCAGTTCTTC
CTCSFLVGANSYNEQFF
>many|TRBV6-5|TRBD1|TRBJ2-7
TGTGCCAGCAGTTATGTTGGACAGGGCTACGAGCAGTACTTC
CASSYVGQGYEQYF
>many|TRBV7-8|TRBD1|TRBJ1-4
TGTGCCAGCAGCTTTGGGACAGGGGAAAAACTGTTTTTT
CASSFGTGEKLFF
>few|TRBV5-5|-|TRBJ2-7
TGTGCCAGTACCAGGGCTGGGGCAGGTTCCTACGAGCAGTACTTC
CASTRAGAGSYEQYF
>few|TRBV30|TRBD2|TRBJ2-7
TGTGCCTGGAGGGGACTAGGATACGAGCAGTACTTC
CAWRGLGYEQYF
>few|TRBV5-1|-|TRBJ2-6
TGCGCCAGCAGCATCCAGGGACCCACCCCATTCTCTGGGGCCAACGTCCTGACTTTC
CASSIQGPTPFSGANVLTF
>many|TRBV12-3/TRBV12-4|TRBD2|TRBJ2-3
TGTGCCAGCAAAGCGGGAGGATTTACAGATACGCAGTATTTT
CASKAGGFTDTQYF
>-|TRBV20-1|-|TRBJ2-1
TGCAGTGCTACCCAAACTAATAATGAGCAGTTCTTC
CSATQTNNEQFF
>many|TRBV7-2|TRBD2|TRBJ2-1
TGTGCCAGCAGAAGCGGACTAGCGGGGGCGGACGAGCAGTTCTTC
CASRSGLAGADEQFF
>many|TRBV27|-|TRBJ1-2
TGTGCCAGCAGTCAACTAACCGGGGAACGAGGCTACACCTTC
CASSQLTGERGYTF
>many|TRBV2|-|TRBJ2-1
TGTGCCAGCACCGAGGATTCAGCCAATGAGCAGTTCTTC
CASTEDSANEQFF
>many|TRBV10-3|-|TRBJ2-5
TGTGCCATCAGTGAGTCGCCAGGGGAGACCCAGTACTTC
CAISESPGETQYF
>few|TRBV5-5|-|TRBJ2-1
TGTGCCAGCAGCAGTTCTGTCGGAACCTACAATGAGCAGTTCTTC
CASSSSVGTYNEQFF
>-|TRBV2|-|TRBJ2-1
TGTGCCAGCAGTGCTTTACCATTATCAGCCCAGGGGTTC
CASSALPLSAQGF
>many|TRBV12-3/TRBV12-4|-|TRBJ1-3
TGTGCCAGCAACAAACTGGGGGCTGGAAACACCATATATTTT
CASNKLGAGNTIYF
>few|TRBV5-1|-|TRBJ2-3
TGCGCCAGCAGCTTCCGTGGGAGTGACACAGATACGCAGTATTTT
CASSFRGSDTDTQYF
>many|TRBV7-2|-|TRBJ2-1
TGTGCCAGCAGCTTCCCCCAGGTCAGCGGCACACACAATGAGCAGTTCTTC
CASSFPQVSGTHNEQFF
>many|TRBV29-1|-|TRBJ2-4
TGCAGCGTTGAAGAGCCAGGAGGAGGGGGCTTAGCCAAAAACATTCAGTACTTC
CSVEEPGGGGLAKNIQYF
>-|TRBV20-1|-|TRBJ1-1
TGCAGTGCTAAGGAGGGGTCTTGGGTCACTGAAGCTTTCTTT
CSAKEGSWVTEAFF
>-|TRBV10-3|TRBD1|TRBJ1-2
TGTGCCATCACCCAACAGGGGGAACGAGGCTACACCTTC
CAITQQGERGYTF
>many|TRBV20-1|TRBD2|TRBJ2-7
TGCAGTGCTAGAGTGCTAGCGGGAGAGCAGTACTTC
CSARVLAGEQYF
>-|TRBV6-1|-|TRBJ1-5
TGTGCCAGCAGCCCAACCCCCGACAGTTATAGCAATCAGCCCCAGCATTTT
CASSPTPDSYSNQPQHF
>many|TRBV12-3/TRBV12-4|TRBD1|TRBJ2-7
TGTGCCAGCACTGCTATAGGGGACAGGAGGGAGCAGTACTTC
CASTAIGDRREQYF
>-|TRBV7-3|-|TRBJ2-7
TGTGCCAGCAGCTCCGTGGAGGGGGCGCCCCCCTACGAGCAGTACTTC
CASSSVEGAPPYEQYF
>-|TRBV10-3|-|TRBJ2-5
TGTGCCATCAGTGCTGTCCAAGAGACCCAGTACTTC
CAISAVQETQYF
>many|TRBV7-9|TRBD1|TRBJ2-5
TGTGCCAGCAGTACCGGGACAGGGTACCAAGAGACCCAGTACTTC
CASSTGTGYQETQYF
>few|TRBV20-1|TRBD1|TRBJ1-1
TGCAGTGCTGGCCGGACAGGGCTCACTGAAGCTTTCTTT
CSAGRTGLTEAFF
>many|TRBV5-5|-|TRBJ2-3
TGTGCCAGCAGCAGGACAGCGACCACAGATACGCAGTATTTT
CASSRTATTDTQYF
>many|TRBV3-1|-|TRBJ2-5
TGTGCCAGCAGCCAAACCCAAGAGACCCAGTACTTC
CASSQTQETQYF
>-|TRBV3-1|TRBD1|TRBJ2-7
TGTGCCAGCAGCCGCAAACAGGGGGCGTTTAAAGAGCAGTACTTC
CASSRKQGAFKEQYF
>-|TRBV11-2|-|TRBJ2-7
TGTGCCAGCAGTATTGGAGGCGCAGGGGGGGAGCAGTACTTC
CASSIGGAGGEQYF
>-|TRBV12-3/TRBV12-4|-|TRBJ1-3
TGTGCCAGCAGTCAGGACGTGACCGGGCAATATTTT
CASSQDVTGQYF
>-|TRBV20-1|TRBD2|TRBJ2-2
TGCAGTGCTAGAGTGGCGGGAGTACACACCGGGGAGCTGTTTTTT
CSARVAGVHTGELFF
>-|TRBV29-1|-|TRBJ1-2
TGCAGCGTTGAGGCAGGGAACTATGGCTACACCTTC
CSVEAGNYGYTF
>few|TRBV7-2|-|TRBJ1-5
TGTGCCAGCAGCAACACAGGTATTAGCAATCAGCCCCAGCATTTT
CASSNTGISNQPQHF
>-|TRBV5-1|-|TRBJ2-6
TGCGCCAGCAGCTTGGAGGGGTACTCTGGGGCCAACGTCCTGACTTTC
CASSLEGYSGANVLTF
>many|TRBV5-6|-|TRBJ2-7
TGTGCCAGCAGCTTGGATCGGGGCCCCGAGCAGTACTTC
CASSLDRGPEQYF
>few|TRBV7-9|TRBD1|TRBJ2-2
TGTGCCAGCAGCAAAGGGACAGGACCTCAAACCGGGGAGCTGTTTTTT
CASSKGTGPQTGELFF
>few|TRBV7-9|-|TRBJ2-5
TGTGCCAGCATAGGCGAGGAGACCCAGTACTTC
CASIGEETQYF
>few|TRBV10-3|-|TRBJ1-5
TGTGCCATCAGTGAGTACACGGGGGTTCCGCCCCAGCATTTT
CAISEYTGVPPQHF
>few|TRBV6-5|TRBD2|TRBJ2-5
TGTGCCAGCAGTTACGGGGTAGCGGGAGTTGGCTTACGAGAGACCCAGTACTTC
CASSYGVAGVGLRETQYF
>-|TRBV29-1|-|TRBJ2-7
TGCAGCGTTAGTGTCCAGGCCGGGCTAGGTAGGGAGCAGTACTTC
CSVSVQAGLGREQYF
>few|TRBV20-1|-|TRBJ1-4
TGCAGTGCTAGAGAACGAGCAACTAATGAAAAACTGTTTTTT
CSARERATNEKLFF
>many|TRBV3-1|-|TRBJ2-5
TGTGCCAGCAGCCAAGATGCTGGCGGCCAAGAGACCCAGTACTTC
CASSQDAGGQETQYF
>few|TRBV19|TRBD1|TRBJ2-1
TGTGCCAGTAGTATAGGGACAGGGGCGGGTGAGCAGTTCTTC
CASSIGTGAGEQFF
>-|TRBV12-3/TRBV12-4|TRBD1|TRBJ2-7
TGTGCCAGCAGTTTGAAGGGGGCCTCCAACGAGCAGTACTTC
CASSLKGASNEQYF
>few|TRBV6-2/TRBV6-3|TRBD2|TRBJ2-7
TGTGCCAGCAGCCTTCGGATAGCGGGGGAGTACGAGCAGTACTTC
CASSLRIAGEYEQYF
>-|TRBV14|TRBD1|TRBJ2-5
TGTGCCAGCAGCGGCCGACAGGGGATCGGGACCCAGTACTTC
CASSGRQGIGTQYF
>-|TRBV9|TRBD1|TRBJ1-6
TGTGCCAGCAGCGGAAACAGGGGTCTGGAGTCACCCCTCCACTTT
CASSGNRGLESPLHF